This TCR beta chain comes out of a study of blood T cell repertoires in COVID-19. Clones were read by immunoSEQ multiplex PCR, and TCRdb kept only the in-frame ones, dropping some. Found here are approximately 380,000 clones, about 85% of them singletons; the top ten hold roughly 3.4%. The CDR3 contains 13 residues. The V end was cut by 5 bases, the J end by 4 bases, with 11 bases between. Germline lookup yields CDR1 LNHDA and CDR2 SQIVND (reference sequence). The chain links TRBV19 to TRBJ1-2; D might be TRBD1 (5 bases). The sequenced material came from peripheral blood. This sequence was found in a woman between 18 and 29 years old with acute or convalescent COVID-19. CDR3 protein: CASSPDRSYGYTF. The CDR3 nucleotides read TGTGCCAGTAGTCCCGACAGAAGCTATGGCTACACCTTC.